These 15 T cell receptor beta chains were all obtained from the same sample, sequenced in a study of T cells in Graves' hyperthyroidism and ophthalmopathy. Amplification of TCR beta CDR3 regions was performed using RNA transcripts as template. Researchers ran a first-round RT-PCR on the TCR CDR3 using the HTBI primer set. TCRdb reanalysed the multiplex PCR reads using MiXCR and keeps one entry per CDR3 protein. The sample yields 600,000 to 650,000 distinct CDR3 sequences, roughly 16% seen once. The sample comprised blood. Receptor source: a woman aged 25 to 39 with Graves' hyperthyroidism.

There are many counts of this clonotype. The CDR3 DNA reads as TGTGCCAGCAGCATTTCCCGGATTGCCCGATGGCCGGTAACAGATACGCAGTATTTT. It specifies CASSISRIARWPVTDTQYF. The V gene is TRBV28, the J gene TRBJ2-3; D is ambiguous. The CDR3 covers 19 residues. Per germline, CDR1 MDHEN and CDR2 SYDVKM. The V gene lost 6 bases and the J gene lost 3 bases, with 28 bases spanning the gap.

Only one count was recorded for this clonotype. The chain employs TRBV6-1 and TRBJ2-7; a weak D match, TRBD1 (6 bases). CDR1 is MNHNS and CDR2 is SASEGT in the germline V gene. The CDR3 totals 14 residues. Trimming pared 7 bases from V and 4 bases from J, leaving 17 bases between. The CDR3 spells CASNQGTRRYEQYF. Written as DNA, the CDR3 is TGTGCCAGCAATCAAGGGACACGACGGTACGAGCAGTACTTC.

The chain uses TRBV6-1 and TRBJ1-3; D gene ambiguous. Germline CDR1 and CDR2: MNHNS and SASEGT. The CDR3 is 13 amino acids. The V end was cut by 10 bases, the J end by 0 bases, with 10 bases between. CDR3 nucleotides: TGTGCCACTGGACGGTCCTCTGGAAACACCATATATTTT. Protein sequence: CATGRSSGNTIYF.

The chain links TRBV29-1 to TRBJ2-1, with TRBD1 matching over 8 bases. The CDR3 spans 14 residues. The junction had 12 bases not matched to a gene; V was cut back by 7 bases and J by 7 bases. The germline V gene encodes CDR1 SQVTM and CDR2 ANQGSEA. The CDR3 is CSGLSGGAGNEQFF. CDR3 sequence (DNA): TGCAGCGGACTATCAGGGGGCGCTGGGAATGAGCAGTTCTTC.

The rearrangement links TRBV3-1 to TRBJ2-1; TRBD2 aligns across 8 bases. CDR3 length: 18 residues. V lost 0 bases to trimming and J lost 2 bases; unmatched junction nucleotides: 9. Germline CDR1 reads LGHDT; CDR2 reads YNNKEL (reference sequence). CDR3 in DNA: TGTGCCAGCAGCCAAGATATCCGTGGCGGGAGGACCTACAATGAGCAGTTCTTC. Encoded protein: CASSQDIRGGRTYNEQFF.

In its sample, this clonotype was seen a few times. CDR3 nucleotide sequence: TGTGCCAGCAGCCCCGGGACGAGGCAGTTCTTC. Translated: CASSPGTRQFF. The chain recombines TRBV2 with TRBJ2-1; D tentatively fits TRBD1 or TRBD2 (5 bases each). The V gene's germline CDR1 is SNHLY and CDR2 FYNNEI. The CDR3 has 11 amino acids. V dropped 6 bases and J dropped 12 bases, with 12 bases sitting between them.

As to this clonotype: A read error may be the cause here, since a much bigger clone is one base away. J is TRBJ2-3 and V is TRBV5-6; D may be TRBD2 (6 bases). This CDR3 region has 16 residues. CDR1 is SGHDT, CDR2 YYEEEE, per germline. V dropped 4 bases and J dropped 5 bases, with 20 bases sitting between them. The CDR3 is CASSPFRTGARDTQYF. CDR3 nucleotide sequence: TGTGCCAGCAGCCCATTCCGAACGGGAGCTAGAGATACGCAGTATTTT.

This clonotype was recorded many times. This chain uses TRBV28 with TRBJ1-1; no firm D call. CDR3 length equals 14 residues. V lost 4 bases, J lost 0 bases, and 9 bases lay in between. CDR1 and CDR2 (germline): MDHEN, SYDVKM. The CDR3 reads CASSYPLMNTEAFF. The CDR3 DNA is TGTGCCAGCAGTTATCCACTTATGAACACTGAAGCTTTCTTT.

V gene TRBV7-9 combines with J gene TRBJ2-2; D gene uncertain. The CDR3 has 14 amino acids. Germline CDR1 reads SEHNR; CDR2 reads FQNEAQ (reference sequence). The germline V and J ends were trimmed by 1 base and 8 bases, with 11 bases remaining between them. This CDR3 reads CASSLGYTRGELFF. The CDR3 nucleotides read TGTGCCAGCAGCTTAGGATATACGAGAGGGGAGCTGTTTTTT.

This clonotype was found a few times. This chain uses TRBV30 with TRBJ1-6; TRBD1 might be the D (5 bases). Germline CDR1 and CDR2: GTSNPN and SVGIG (reference sequence). Trimming left V 8 bases short and J 1 base short, with 15 bases between. The CDR3 has 15 amino acids. The CDR3 region is CAQGTLDSYNSPLHF. As DNA, the CDR3 is TGTGCCCAGGGAACACTCGATTCCTATAATTCACCCCTCCACTTT. Combining the CDR3 with reference TRBV30 and TRBJ1-6 gives the whole variable domain SQTIHQWPATLVQPVGSPLSLECTVEGTSNPNLYWYRQAAGRGLQLLFYSVGIGQISSEVPQNLSASRPQDRQFILSSKKLLLSDSGFYLCAQGTLDSYNSPLHFGNGTRLTVT.

A remark on this clonotype: The germline gene is not matched at one end of the junction; a read error may be the cause. J is TRBJ2-3 and V is TRBV18; D is unclear. This CDR3 comprises 13 residues. The germline gives CDR1 KGHSH, CDR2 LQKENI. This chain's CDR3 is CASPPPSQDTQYF. Here the CDR3 DNA reads TGTGCCAGCCCACCACCCAGTCAAGATACGCAGTATTTT.

This clonotype was counted at least ten times. The chain combines TRBV13 with TRBJ2-7, with D perhaps matching TRBD2 (5 bases). This CDR3 is built from 13 residues. V lost 2 bases to trimming and J lost 3 bases, with 8 bases between them. Per the germline V gene, CDR1 is PRHDT and CDR2 is FYEKMQ (reference sequence). CDR3 residues: CASSLNRGYEQYF. For the CDR3, the DNA is TGTGCCAGCAGCTTAAACCGGGGCTACGAGCAGTACTTC.

As regards this clonotype: A read error is possible here, since a much larger clone lies one base away. V and J are TRBV28 and TRBJ1-3; no clear D gene. Germline V gene lookup returns CDR1 MDHEN and CDR2 SYDVKM. The CDR3 covers 16 residues. The CDR3 region has the DNA TGTGCCAGCAGTCCCTATTCCGCAGGCTCTGGAAACGCCATATATTTT. Protein sequence: CASSPYSAGSGNAIYF. The full variable domain, with the rest looked up from reference TRBV28 and TRBJ1-3, is DVKVTQSSRYLVKRTGEKVFLECVQDMDHENMFWYRQDPGLGLRLIYFSYDVKMKEKGDIPEGYSVSREKKERFSLILESASTNQTSMYLCASSPYSAGSGNAIYFGEGSWLTVV.

This clonotype was seen repeatedly, ten times or more. DNA for the CDR3: TGTGCCTGGAGTGGAATCCAGCAAGCTTTCTTT. This gives the protein CAWSGIQQAFF. The J gene is TRBJ1-1, the V gene TRBV30; no clear D. Trimming stripped 1 base from V and 9 bases from J, with 9 bases between. Germline loops: CDR1 GTSNPN, CDR2 SVGIG (reference sequence). There are 11 residues in the CDR3.

To note about this clonotype: This clone may be a read error of a much larger clone one base away. The chain joins TRBV3-1 to TRBJ2-1; 10 positions agree with TRBD2. CDR1 LGHDT and CDR2 YNNKEL come from the germline V gene (reference sequence). The CDR3 runs 15 residues. V lost 1 base to trimming and J lost 8 bases; unmatched junction nucleotides: 5. For the CDR3, the DNA is TGTGCCAGCAGCCAAGGACTAGCGGGTGACGATGAGCAGTTCTTC. Protein sequence: CASSQGLAGDDEQFF.